This TCR beta chain was found in a study of Ad26.COV2.S vaccination and SARS-CoV-2 variants. Profiled with immunoSEQ multiplex PCR; TCRdb holds only in-frame clones, not every one. This sample has 330,000 or so clones, with roughly 90% found just once. Treatment indicated: about 20 received Ad26.COV2.S at low or high dose, single or two shots; 5 received placebo; per-sample allocation not given. Repertoires come from day 63 after the first vaccine or placebo injection. From germline, CDR1 is LGHNA and CDR2 YSLEER. The CDR3 totals 19 residues. V was clipped by 0 bases and J by 0 bases, with 15 bases between them.

The sample consisted of peripheral blood, taken in a trial of Ad26.COV2.S vaccine versus placebo. The chain has TRBV4-3 and TRBJ1-6; D gene uncertain. The TCR sequence derives from a person between 18 and 65 years old who received the Ad26.COV2.S COVID-19 vaccine or a placebo. CDR3 coding DNA: TGCGCCAGCAGCCAAGATGTGTCAGAATACAGCTCCTATAATTCACCCCTCCACTTT. Amino acid sequence: CASSQDVSEYSSYNSPLHF.